This TCR beta chain was profiled in a study of CD8 T cells in Susac syndrome. Relapsing-remitting disease, either stable or active, was present in the treatment-naive patients who were the multiple sclerosis controls. An input of 0.5 to 1 ug of RNA was subjected to reverse transcription using random hexamers. From the immunoSEQ multiplex PCR reads, TCRdb called clonotypes with MiXCR, one entry per CDR3 protein. The sample records about 150,000 distinct CDR3 sequences, around 95% being singletons. This CDR3 is built from 13 residues. Trimming cost V 3 bases and J 8 bases; bases outside gene matches: 6. Per the germline V gene, CDR1 is MNHEY and CDR2 is SMNVEV (reference sequence).

The source material was CD4+ T cells from PBMCs. The receptor was isolated from a human donor with multiple sclerosis. The chain combines TRBV27 with TRBJ1-2, with TRBD1 matching 7 bases. The chain's CDR3 is CASSFGDSLGYTF. In DNA, the CDR3 is TGTGCCAGCAGTTTTGGGGACAGTCTCGGCTACACCTTC.